This T cell receptor beta chain was observed in a study of vaccination and CD4 T cells after COVID-19. Concerning this clonotype: Its specificity is unknown.

Germline V gives CDR1 SGHTA, CDR2 FQGNSA. The CDR3 extends over 13 amino acids. The V gene end was trimmed by 5 bases and the J gene end by 4 bases; junction bases not matched to a gene: 2. An Oncomine TCR Beta short-read assay was used to sequence the DNA from cultured CD4+ T cells. TCRdb processed the PCR reads anew with MiXCR; each CDR3 protein has one entry. The data show roughly 13,000 distinct CDR3 sequences, 52% seen once. Stated treatment: approximately 10-day PBMC culture with coronavirus spike peptide pools or control peptides (ViraFEST assay). The origin of this receptor is a human donor who had recovered from COVID-19. This chain connects TRBV7-2 to TRBJ2-7; 10 positions agree with TRBD2. Sample: CD4+ T cells from blood, cultured in vitro. This CDR3 is CASSRTSGYEQYF. CDR3 nucleotides: TGTGCCAGCAGCCGGACTAGCGGATACGAGCAGTACTTC.